This T cell receptor (beta chain) was captured by sequencing in a study of T cells in Graves' hyperthyroidism and ophthalmopathy. As to this clonotype: Its target is unknown.

Whole-study results and caveats: Blood held most thyroid clonotypes expanded above 0.001 frequency. In the analysis, a 13 V-J model separated ophthalmopathy from stable hyperthyroidism.

The V end lost 0 bases, the J end lost 5 bases, and 16 bases lay between the germline ends. This CDR3 has 15 amino acids. Germline V gene lookup returns CDR1 DFQATT and CDR2 SNEGSKA (reference sequence). Amplified regions were TCR beta CDR3 sequences from RNA transcripts. The TCR CDR3 was amplified in a first-round RT-PCR using the HTBI primer set. TCRdb processed the multiplex PCR reads anew with MiXCR; each CDR3 protein has one entry. The sample has about 840,000 distinct CDR3 sequences, around 39% seen once; the top ten hold over 8%. Source material: blood. The rearrangement uses TRBV20-1 and TRBJ2-5; D is possibly TRBD1 or TRBD2 (5 bases each). The sequence came from a man between 18 and 35 years old with Graves' hyperthyroidism. The CDR3 region has the DNA TGCAGTGCTAGAGATTTCGGGGCCTCCACGGAGACCCAGTACTTC. Its protein is CSARDFGASTETQYF.